These 24 T cell receptor beta chains share one sample of origin, sequenced in a study of cytomegalovirus exposure and HLA in healthy donors. 60 Vbeta and 13 Jbeta primers were used in PCR. The repertoire was sequenced with immunoSEQ multiplex PCR; TCRdb's copy has only in-frame clones and lacks some. The repertoire holds approximately 81,000 clones, with approximately 84% as singletons. Source material: PBMCs. The receptors originated from a woman aged 45-65 years in good health and CMV-seronegative.

This clone was seen a few times. The chain links TRBV6-5 to TRBJ1-1, with TRBD1 as a possible D gene (5 bases). The germline V gene has CDR1 MNHEY and CDR2 SVGAGI. The CDR3 is 15 residues long. The ends were cut back, 0 bases at V and 2 bases at J, with 10 bases in the middle. The CDR3 sequence is CASSYSWGGNTEAFF. CDR3 bases: TGTGCCAGCAGTTACTCGTGGGGGGGAAACACTGAAGCTTTCTTT.

The chain couples TRBV19 to TRBJ1-2; 8 nucleotides align to TRBD1. V was clipped by 7 bases and J by 8 bases; unmatched bases: 12. Germline lookup yields CDR1 LNHDA and CDR2 SQIVND (reference sequence). The CDR3 is 14 residues long. The CDR3 loop is CASTTLGQAGGYTF. The CDR3 nucleotides are TGTGCCAGTACAACCCTGGGACAGGCAGGGGGCTACACCTTC. The full variable domain, rest sourced from reference TRBV19 and TRBJ1-2, is DGGITQSPKYLFRKEGQNVTLSCEQNLNHDAMYWYRQDPGQGLRLIYYSQIVNDFQKGDIAEGYSVSREKKESFPLTVTSAQKNPTAFYLCASTTLGQAGGYTFGSGTRLTVV.

The chain carries TRBV20-1 and TRBJ1-5, with unresolved D. CDR3 size: 11 residues. V was trimmed by 6 bases and J by 5 bases, leaving 8 bases between them. The germline gives CDR1 DFQATT, CDR2 SNEGSKA (reference sequence). Written as DNA, the CDR3 is TGCAGTGCCAGCCGGGATCAGCCCCAGCATTTT. It specifies CSASRDQPQHF.

This chain connects TRBV5-4 to TRBJ2-2; 7 nucleotides match TRBD1. CDR1 and CDR2 (germline): SGHNT, YYREEE (reference sequence). Unmatched junction bases numbered 7, after V lost 0 bases and J lost 5 bases. This CDR3 spans 16 amino acids. For the CDR3, the DNA is TGTGCCAGCAGCTTGGTAGGACAGGATAAAACCGGGGAGCTGTTTTTT. It codes for CASSLVGQDKTGELFF.

The chain has TRBV30 and TRBJ1-1, with D perhaps TRBD1 (5 bases). Germline V gene data show CDR1 as GTSNPN and CDR2 as SVGIG (reference sequence). This CDR3 has 14 residues. V lost 3 bases and J 5 bases, leaving 16 bases between the germline ends. The CDR3 is CAWRLGGRGTEAFF. In DNA form, the CDR3 reads TGTGCCTGGAGGCTGGGGGGACGGGGAACTGAAGCTTTCTTT.

J is TRBJ2-1 and V is TRBV29-1; 8 positions match TRBD2. There are 14 residues in the CDR3. Trimming took 5 bases from V and 3 from J; bases not matched to a gene: 6. Germline V gives CDR1 SQVTM, CDR2 ANQGSEA. CDR3 in DNA: TGCAGCGTTCCGACTAGCGAGTTCTACAATGAGCAGTTCTTC. This codes for CSVPTSEFYNEQFF.

J is TRBJ2-5 and V is TRBV6-1, with D possibly TRBD1 on 6 matching bases. V lost 0 bases to trimming and J lost 1 base, with 12 bases between them. From germline, CDR1 is MNHNS and CDR2 SASEGT. This CDR3 has 16 residues. The CDR3 loop reads CASSEAGAGVQETQYF. The CDR3 DNA sequence: TGTGCCAGCAGTGAAGCAGGAGCAGGGGTCCAAGAGACCCAGTACTTC.

The V and J genes are TRBV5-4 and TRBJ1-6, with D unresolved. Germline CDR1 SGHNT, CDR2 YYREEE (reference sequence). V gave up 4 bases and J gave up 10 bases, with 18 bases separating them. The CDR3 loop spans 15 amino acids. The DNA for the CDR3 is TGTGCCAGCAGCCCTGATAGCGTGCATTCCTCACCCCTCCACTTT. Translated: CASSPDSVHSSPLHF.

The rearrangement links TRBV5-1 to TRBJ2-3, with D possibly being TRBD2 (5 bases). The CDR3 loop spans 15 amino acids. Germline lookup yields CDR1 SGHRS and CDR2 YFSETQ. The V gene lost 0 bases and the J gene lost 2 bases, with 10 bases spanning the gap. CDR3 sequence reads: CASSLVVGDTDTQYF. DNA of the CDR3: TGCGCCAGCAGCTTGGTCGTGGGAGACACAGATACGCAGTATTTT.

J is TRBJ2-7 and V is TRBV10-3, with TRBD1 matching 7 bases. CDR1 and CDR2 (germline): ENHRY, SYGVKD. The J segment lost 4 bases and the V segment lost 3 bases, leaving 6 bases of the junction unmatched. CDR3 length: 14 amino acids. The CDR3 loop reads CAISEERQGYEQYF. CDR3 in DNA: TGTGCCATCAGTGAAGAAAGACAGGGTTACGAGCAGTACTTC.

The rearrangement joins TRBV5-1 to TRBJ2-1; D ambiguous. The V end was cut by 4 bases, the J end by 0 bases, with 14 bases between. Germline V CDR1 and CDR2: SGHRS, YFSETQ. The CDR3 is 16 amino acids. This CDR3 is CASSPYSPTSYNEQFF. The CDR3 DNA reads as TGCGCCAGCAGCCCTTACAGCCCGACCTCCTACAATGAGCAGTTCTTC.

The chain uses TRBV9 and TRBJ1-1; tentatively, D is TRBD1 (5 bases). Between the trimmed V and J ends, which lost 4 bases and 4 bases, there was a span of 17 bases. Germline-derived CDR1 and CDR2 are SGDLS and YYNGEE. The CDR3 is made up of 15 amino acids. The CDR3 loop reads CASSPRGGLGTEAFF. CDR3 in DNA: TGTGCCAGCAGCCCTCGGGGGGGGTTGGGCACTGAAGCTTTCTTT.

The gene calls are TRBV19 and TRBJ1-2; possibly TRBD1 for D (5 bases). V was trimmed by 5 bases and J by 9 bases, leaving 13 bases between them. Germline V gene lookup returns CDR1 LNHDA and CDR2 SQIVND (reference sequence). The CDR3 is 12 amino acids. This CDR3 is CASSWDSSSYTF. In nucleotides, the CDR3 is TGTGCCAGTAGTTGGGACTCTTCGAGCTACACCTTC.

The chain is built from TRBV6-1 and TRBJ2-1; no clear D. The V and J ends lost 7 bases and 4 bases respectively, with 11 bases between them. The length of the CDR3 is 13 residues. In germline, CDR1 is MNHNS, CDR2 SASEGT. Here the CDR3 DNA reads TGTGCCAGCACGGCGGCACCTTACAATGAGCAGTTCTTC. Protein: CASTAAPYNEQFF.

V is TRBV11-3 and J is TRBJ2-1, with 9 bases that match TRBD1. Per germline, CDR1 SGHNT and CDR2 YENEEA. V lost 5 bases to trimming and J lost 4 bases; unmatched junction nucleotides: 9. This CDR3 has 16 residues. The CDR3 nucleotides are TGTGCCAGCAGCGTCGGAGGGACAGGGACATACAATGAGCAGTTCTTC. This translates into CASSVGGTGTYNEQFF.

The chain employs TRBV14 and TRBJ1-6; D is possibly TRBD1 (6 bases). The CDR3 contains 16 residues. Germline loops: CDR1 SGHDN, CDR2 FVKESK. The V gene lost 5 bases and the J gene lost 4 bases, with 15 bases spanning the gap. The CDR3: CASSFHGQWYNSPLHF. In DNA, the CDR3 is TGTGCCAGCAGCTTTCATGGACAGTGGTATAATTCACCCCTCCACTTT.

This clone appeared a single time. The chain uses TRBV18 and TRBJ2-4; weak D call: TRBD2 (5 bases). The CDR3 length is 14 residues. Trimming shortened V by 2 bases and J by 5 bases, and 10 bases separated the two germline ends. Germline CDR1 is KGHSH and CDR2 is LQKENI. This CDR3 is CASSPGKGENIQYF. The CDR3 region has the DNA TGTGCCAGCTCACCAGGGAAGGGAGAAAACATTCAGTACTTC.

The rearrangement uses TRBV6-1 and TRBJ1-2; perhaps TRBD1 as D (5 bases). The V and J ends lost 3 bases and 5 bases respectively, with 10 bases between them. CDR1 MNHNS and CDR2 SASEGT come from the germline V gene. This CDR3 has 13 residues. In DNA, the CDR3 is TGTGCCAGCAGTGACGGGGGAGGGTATGGCTACACCTTC. It is translated as CASSDGGGYGYTF.

V gene TRBV9 combines with J gene TRBJ2-7; tentatively, D is TRBD2 (6 bases). This CDR3 has 14 residues. Looked up from germline, CDR1 is SGDLS and CDR2 is YYNGEE. Trimming removed 2 bases from V and 0 bases from J, with 9 bases in between. CDR3 in amino acids: CASSVEGFSYEQYF. The DNA of the CDR3 is TGTGCCAGCAGCGTGGAGGGGTTCTCCTACGAGCAGTACTTC.

This clone came up a few times. The chain carries TRBV6-6 and TRBJ2-7, with TRBD1 matching 8 bases. Trimming at V came to 0 bases and at J to 3 bases, leaving 7 bases not matched to a gene. The CDR3 consists of 16 residues. Germline V gene sequence: CDR1 MNHNY, CDR2 SVGAGI (reference sequence). The CDR3 protein is CASSYSARTGNYEQYF. The CDR3 DNA is TGTGCCAGCAGTTACTCGGCTAGGACAGGGAACTACGAGCAGTACTTC.

This chain joins TRBV6-1 and TRBJ2-5; D unclear. The CDR3 covers 12 residues. With 10 bases removed from V and 5 bases from J, the gap between germline ends came to 14 bases. Germline V lookup: CDR1 MNHNS, CDR2 SASEGT. This CDR3 reads CATAAQRETQYF. The CDR3 DNA follows: TGTGCCACCGCGGCCCAGAGGGAGACCCAGTACTTC.

CDR3 DNA: TGTGCCAGCAGCTTGGACAGGGCCGACAATGAGCAGTTCTTC. Amino acid sequence: CASSLDRADNEQFF. This chain joins TRBV5-8 and TRBJ2-1, with D perhaps matching TRBD1 (6 bases). Per germline, CDR1 SGHTS and CDR2 YDEGEE. Trimming stripped 0 bases from V and 5 bases from J, with 9 bases between. The CDR3 has 14 amino acids.

The chain uses TRBV7-2 and TRBJ1-5; D is ambiguous. The CDR3 contains 13 residues. Trimming cost V 0 bases and J 9 bases, with 9 bases left between them. Germline assignment: CDR1 SGHTA and CDR2 FQGNSA. The CDR3 DNA sequence: TGTGCCAGCAGCTTAGCGCCCCTAGGGCCCCAGCATTTT. Protein sequence: CASSLAPLGPQHF. The whole variable domain, remainder taken from reference TRBV7-2 and TRBJ1-5, is GAGVSQSPSNKVTEKGKDVELRCDPISGHTALYWYRQSLGQGLEFLIYFQGNSAPDKSGLPSDRFSAERTGGSVSTLTIQRTQQEDSAVYLCASSLAPLGPQHFGDGTRLSIL.

This chain links TRBV7-3 with TRBJ2-2, with D unresolved. CDR1 is SGHTA, CDR2 FQGTGA, per germline. CDR3 length: 14 amino acids. V was clipped by 1 base and J by 6 bases, with 9 bases between them. CDR3 sequence reads: CASSLNGEAGELFF. The CDR3 DNA reads TGTGCCAGCAGCTTAAACGGCGAGGCCGGGGAGCTGTTTTTT.